This TCR beta chain is from a study of persistence of HIV-infected CD4 T cells. This nonspecific control used anti-CD3/anti-CD28 bead stimulation of CD4+ T cells. Sorting of responding CD4+ T cells relied on upregulated CD40 ligand together with CD69. Stimulated PBMCs had first been depleted of CD8+ T cells. The immunoSEQ assay was version 4, run in survey mode. Sequencing was performed with immunoSEQ multiplex PCR; in TCRdb, only in-frame clones are kept and a portion is missing. The sample includes about 43,000 clones, 89% of them seen just once. In germline, CDR1 is MNHNY, CDR2 SVGAGI (reference sequence). The CDR3 loop spans 16 amino acids. The V end lost 7 bases, the J end lost 7 bases, and 24 bases lay between the germline ends. Turning to this clone: Its antigen is as yet unknown.

General study points: TCRbeta richness was lower in CMV- and Gag-responding cells than in anti-CD3/anti-CD28-responding cells. Degenerate expanded CDR3beta sequences were enriched among CMV- and Gag-responding cells.

The chain carries TRBV6-6 and TRBJ2-3, with D possibly called TRBD1 or TRBD2 (6 bases each). This TCR was recovered from an adult man with HIV who was CMV-seropositive. Sequenced material: CD4+ T cells sorted from PBMCs after 18-hour stimulation, taken from a patient who received antiretroviral therapy. CDR3 sequence: CASTYLDGGPKNTQYF. CDR3 nucleotides: TGTGCCAGCACCTACCTTGACGGGGGCCCTAAGAATACGCAGTATTTT.